The entry below gives a single T cell receptor (beta chain) sequence along with its context. This receptor's antigen is unknown. No per-base quality is available; no much larger clone lies one base away. The library relied on the immunoSEQ multiplex PCR assay. TCRdb provides this immuneACCESS table in a form limited to in-frame rearrangements. Some clones are lacking; in checked studies, under half of them reflect an unresolved V gene, and why the rest are absent is not known. Counted in this sample were roughly 18,000 clones; over 65% of them appeared once. In total, the top ten clones hold roughly 9.6% of the sample. These data come from a study of T cell changes during pregnancy in multiple sclerosis (dated by TCRdb to between 2018 and 2021). For the study in its entirety: In women with multiple sclerosis, the researchers looked at how the T cell repertoire shifted as pregnancy progressed.

The TCR comes from a female donor with multiple sclerosis, enrolled in a pregnancy study. The source was CD8+ T cells from peripheral blood mononuclear cells, collected after pregnancy.

The nucleotides read TGCGCCAGCAGCTTGGCCGGGACTAGCGGGTTCGAGCAGTTCTTC. Its amino acids are CASSLAGTSGFEQFF. The chain links TRBV5-1 with TRBJ2-1; 12 central bases correspond to TRBD2. Here V drops 0 bases and J drops 10 bases, and the junction holds 5 bases not matched to any gene. The CDR3 holds 15 amino acids from the cysteine to the phenylalanine. The entry retains the CDR3 DNA only, 45 bases that are in frame from base 1. The germline V gene specifies SGHRS as CDR1 and YFSETQ as CDR2. Full variable domain (CDR3 extended with the reference TRBV5-1 and TRBJ2-1 proteins): KAGVTQTPRYLIKTRGQQVTLSCSPISGHRSVSWYQQTPGQGLQFLFEYFSETQRNKGNFPGRFSGRQFSNSRSEMNVSTLELGDSALYLCASSLAGTSGFEQFFGPGTRLTVL.